This T cell receptor beta chain derives from a study of blood T cell repertoires in COVID-19. Study background: Sources were T cells, B-cell-depleted T cells, or PBMCs; the material itself was cDNA or gDNA.

The CDR3 extends over 15 amino acids. Per the germline V gene, CDR1 is LGHDT and CDR2 is YNNKEL (reference sequence). The ends lost 4 bases at V and 4 bases at J; junction bases unmatched: 9. Method: immunoSEQ multiplex PCR; TCRdb's copy keeps in-frame clones and lacks some. Of about 210,000 clones in the sample, roughly four fifths were seen once. Sequences were obtained from peripheral blood. The clonotype was recovered from a woman aged 35 to 49 with acute or convalescent COVID-19. V is TRBV3-1 (or the pseudogene TRBV3-2) and J is TRBJ1-1, with 7 bases identical to TRBD1. This chain's CDR3 is CASSRRTGWGTEAFF. The CDR3 coding sequence is TGTGCCAGCAGCCGACGGACAGGATGGGGCACTGAAGCTTTCTTT.